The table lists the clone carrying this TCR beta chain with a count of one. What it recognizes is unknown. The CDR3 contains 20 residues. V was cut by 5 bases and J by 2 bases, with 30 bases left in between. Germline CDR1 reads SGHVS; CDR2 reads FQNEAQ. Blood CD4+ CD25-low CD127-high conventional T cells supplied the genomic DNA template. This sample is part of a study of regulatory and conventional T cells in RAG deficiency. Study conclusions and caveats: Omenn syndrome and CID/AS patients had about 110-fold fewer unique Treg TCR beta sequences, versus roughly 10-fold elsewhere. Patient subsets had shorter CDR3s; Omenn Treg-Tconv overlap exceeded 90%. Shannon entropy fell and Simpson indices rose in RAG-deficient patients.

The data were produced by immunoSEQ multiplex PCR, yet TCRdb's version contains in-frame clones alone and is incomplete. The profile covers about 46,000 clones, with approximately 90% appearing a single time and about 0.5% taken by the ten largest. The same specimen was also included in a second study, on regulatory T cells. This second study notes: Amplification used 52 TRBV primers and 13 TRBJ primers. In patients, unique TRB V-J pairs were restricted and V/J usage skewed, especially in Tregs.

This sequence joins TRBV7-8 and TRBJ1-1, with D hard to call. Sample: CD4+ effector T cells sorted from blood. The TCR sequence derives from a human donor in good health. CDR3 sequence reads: CASSRSRVPLLERINTEAFF. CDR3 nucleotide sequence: TGTGCCAGCAGCCGAAGCCGAGTACCATTACTGGAAAGAATAAACACTGAAGCTTTCTTT. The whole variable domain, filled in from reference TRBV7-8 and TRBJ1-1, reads GAGVSQSPRYKVAKRGQDVALRCDPISGHVSLFWYQQALGQGPEFLTYFQNEAQLDKSGLPSDRFFAERPEGSVSTLKIQRTQQEDSAVYLCASSRSRVPLLERINTEAFFGQGTRLTVV.